Presented here are 20 T cell receptor beta chains from one specimen sequenced in a study of blood T cell repertoires in COVID-19. Sequenced by immunoSEQ multiplex PCR; TCRdb stores in-frame clones only, minus some. Counted here are 55,000 to 75,000 clones, around 82% occurring once; the ten biggest clones make up roughly 20%. What was sequenced was peripheral blood. These receptors were collected from a man at least 80 years old with active or convalescent COVID-19.

The chain uses TRBV10-2 and TRBJ2-5; TRBD2 might be the D (5 bases). The CDR3 sequence is 18 residues long. Looked up from germline, CDR1 is WSHSY and CDR2 is SAAADI. V was pared by 3 bases and J by 3 bases, with 23 bases between. CDR3 residues: CASSESVTEPSLEETQYF. CDR3 bases: TGCGCCAGCAGTGAATCGGTAACAGAACCATCACTAGAAGAGACCCAGTACTTC.

The chain combines TRBV29-1 with TRBJ2-3; 11 nucleotides align to TRBD1. The CDR3 runs 14 residues. V was clipped by 6 bases and J by 4 bases; unmatched bases: 6. CDR1 and CDR2 (germline): SQVTM, ANQGSEA. CDR3 sequence (DNA): TGCAGCGTGCCGGGACAGGGGGGTTCAGATACGCAGTATTTT. Its translation: CSVPGQGGSDTQYF.

The CDR3 nucleotides read TGTGCCAGCAGCTCCCGTGGTCAGGGAGGTTCACCCCTCCACTTT. Encoded protein: CASSSRGQGGSPLHF. The V call is TRBV5-6, the J call TRBJ1-6; perhaps TRBD1 as D (5 bases). This CDR3 is 15 amino acids long. V was trimmed by 3 bases and J by 9 bases, leaving 16 bases between them. CDR1 is SGHDT, CDR2 YYEEEE, per germline.

V usage is TRBV9 and J usage is TRBJ1-5; D ambiguous. V was clipped by 0 bases and J by 11 bases, with 18 bases between them. The CDR3 covers 15 residues. Germline assignment: CDR1 SGDLS and CDR2 YYNGEE. This CDR3 is CASSVDNEQTWSQHF. The DNA for the CDR3 is TGTGCCAGCAGCGTAGATAATGAGCAGACATGGTCCCAGCATTTT.

This clone turned up a few times. The V and J genes are TRBV19 and TRBJ2-7; 8 nucleotides line up with TRBD1. The germline V gene has CDR1 LNHDA and CDR2 SQIVND (reference sequence). CDR3 length: 15 residues. V trimming: 4 bases; J trimming: 3 bases; junction bases outside the gene matches: 8. CDR3 residues: CASSKGQAGNYEQYF. The CDR3, as DNA: TGTGCCAGTAGTAAGGGACAGGCAGGAAACTACGAGCAGTACTTC.

The chain couples TRBV27 to TRBJ2-3; no reliable D call. This CDR3 contains 14 residues. Between the trimmed V and J ends, which lost 9 bases and 2 bases, there was a span of 15 bases. Germline V gene lookup returns CDR1 MNHEY and CDR2 SMNVEV (reference sequence). CDR3 in amino acids: CASSPRSYTDTQYF. The CDR3, as DNA: TGTGCCAGTAGCCCCCGGTCCTACACAGATACGCAGTATTTT.

The rearrangement uses TRBV11-1 and TRBJ2-3; D ambiguous. Germline V gene data show CDR1 as SGHAT and CDR2 as FQDESV (reference sequence). The CDR3 is 12 amino acids. Trimming pared 6 bases from V and 4 bases from J, leaving 8 bases between. CDR3 DNA sequence: TGTGCCAGCAGTCTAGTTGCAGATACGCAGTATTTT. Its protein product is CASSLVADTQYF.

This chain links TRBV7-2 with TRBJ1-2, with 9 nucleotides matching TRBD1. The CDR3 covers 14 residues. The germline V gene has CDR1 SGHTA and CDR2 FQGNSA. Germline trimming cut 6 bases from V and 6 bases from J; bases unmatched to any gene: 8. The CDR3 sequence: CASSFTGGPNGYTF. The CDR3 DNA sequence: TGTGCCAGCAGTTTTACAGGGGGCCCTAATGGCTACACCTTC.

The V gene is TRBV5-8, the J gene TRBJ1-1, with D tentatively TRBD1 (6 bases). Germline CDR1 SGHTS, CDR2 YDEGEE. V was clipped by 0 bases and J by 4 bases, with 10 bases between them. This CDR3 contains 14 residues. The CDR3 DNA follows: TGTGCCAGCAGCTTGGTTCGGGGGGCCACTGAAGCTTTCTTT. This translates into CASSLVRGATEAFF.

The rearrangement uses TRBV5-6 and TRBJ2-4; 9 bases align to TRBD2. Germline CDR1 is SGHDT and CDR2 is YYEEEE. Trimming removed 2 bases from V and 6 bases from J; junction bases left unmatched: 9. The CDR3 loop spans 16 amino acids. This CDR3 is CASSLGSGLAGNIQYF. The CDR3 coding sequence is TGTGCCAGCAGCTTAGGTTCGGGACTAGCAGGAAACATTCAGTACTTC.

This clone was picked up many times. The chain joins TRBV11-2 to TRBJ2-2, with 7 nucleotides matching TRBD1. Germline V CDR1 and CDR2: SGHAT, FQNNGV. The CDR3 totals 15 residues. The V gene end was trimmed by 7 bases and the J gene end by 1 base; junction bases not matched to a gene: 6. The CDR3 region has the DNA TGTGCCAGCACCCCTCACAGGGGGAACACCGGGGAGCTGTTTTTT. Translation gives CASTPHRGNTGELFF. The whole variable domain, filled in from reference TRBV11-2 and TRBJ2-2, reads EAGVAQSPRYKIIEKRQSVAFWCNPISGHATLYWYQQILGQGPKLLIQFQNNGVVDDSQLPKDRFSAERLKGVDSTLKIQPAKLEDSAVYLCASTPHRGNTGELFFGEGSRLTVL.

Regarding this clone: This specimen includes other DNA sequences encoding the same CDR3. The chain couples TRBV5-1 to TRBJ2-7; D is unclear. This CDR3 has 13 amino acids. Between the trimmed V and J ends, which lost 1 base and 1 base, there was a span of 6 bases. CDR1 SGHRS and CDR2 YFSETQ come from the germline V gene. The CDR3 spells CASSLTVSYEQYF. The CDR3 nucleotides read TGCGCCAGCAGCTTGACAGTTTCCTACGAGCAGTACTTC.

In the case of this clone: One end of the junction fails to match germline, which may point to a read error. The chain couples TRBV6-5 to TRBJ1-1; D not certain. CDR3 length: 13 residues. Per germline, CDR1 MNHEY and CDR2 SVGAGI. DNA of the CDR3: TGTGCCAGTTCCCTGGGAGGGAACTCTGAAGCTTTCTTT. Translation gives CASSLGGNSEAFF.

The CDR3 nucleotides read TGTGCCAGCTCACCCGACAGGGACACCTATAATTCACCCCTCCACTTT. This translates into CASSPDRDTYNSPLHF. The chain carries TRBV18 and TRBJ1-6; 7 bases agree with TRBD1. Unmatched junction bases numbered 4, after V lost 3 bases and J lost 2 bases. Germline CDR1 is KGHSH and CDR2 is LQKENI. The CDR3 sequence is 16 residues long.

This chain links TRBV19 with TRBJ2-3, with 8 bases that match TRBD2. The CDR3 covers 17 residues. Germline V CDR1 and CDR2: LNHDA, SQIVND (reference sequence). V lost 6 bases to trimming and J lost 2 bases; unmatched junction nucleotides: 13. The CDR3 nucleotides read TGTGCCAGTAGCCTGAAGTCAAGTAGCGGGGTCACAGATACGCAGTATTTT. Its translation is CASSLKSSSGVTDTQYF.

This chain uses TRBV28 with TRBJ1-1; 7 bases agree with TRBD1. The CDR3 contains 15 residues. Germline CDR1 and CDR2: MDHEN and SYDVKM. V shed 3 bases, J shed 5 bases, and the junction held 9 bases outside the gene matches. The CDR3 is CASSLGKTGPTEAFF. The CDR3 DNA is TGTGCCAGCAGTTTGGGGAAGACAGGGCCGACTGAAGCTTTCTTT.

This chain links TRBV27 with TRBJ1-1; the match to TRBD1 covers 11 bases. The CDR3 totals 14 residues. The germline gives CDR1 MNHEY, CDR2 SMNVEV (reference sequence). V trimming: 6 bases; J trimming: 8 bases; junction bases outside the gene matches: 8. The CDR3 DNA is TGTGCCAGCAGGACGTCGGGACAGGGGGTAGAAGCTTTCTTT. It encodes CASRTSGQGVEAFF.

This chain joins TRBV7-9 and TRBJ2-1; D uncertain. The CDR3 length is 12 residues. CDR1 and CDR2 (germline): SEHNR, FQNEAQ (reference sequence). V lost 5 bases and J lost 5, with 7 bases in between. The CDR3 protein is CASSRVNNEQFF. DNA for the CDR3: TGTGCCAGCAGCCGAGTTAACAATGAGCAGTTCTTC.

This clone was detected a few times. V usage is TRBV2 and J usage is TRBJ1-2; D is unresolved. The germline CDR1 and CDR2 sequences are SNHLY and FYNNEI. With 1 base removed from V and 8 bases from J, the gap between germline ends came to 11 bases. The CDR3 sequence is 13 residues long. The CDR3 reads CASSEGRVGGYTF. The CDR3 DNA sequence: TGTGCCAGCAGTGAAGGGAGGGTTGGAGGCTACACCTTC.

This clone was counted a few times. The J gene is TRBJ2-7, the V gene TRBV30, with 8 bases that match TRBD1. Trimming took 7 bases from V and 2 from J; bases not matched to a gene: 7. Germline CDR1 GTSNPN, CDR2 SVGIG (reference sequence). The CDR3 sequence is 13 residues long. The CDR3 loop reads CALTRDRPYEQYF. CDR3 bases: TGTGCCTTAACCCGGGACAGGCCCTACGAGCAGTACTTC.